This passage covers 27 T cell receptor beta chains from one sample sequenced in a study of blood T cell repertoires in COVID-19. Produced via immunoSEQ multiplex PCR; TCRdb's table is partial and in-frame only. This sample yields more than 95,000 clones, of which roughly nine tenths are seen a single time; 7.9% belongs to the top ten. The sequencing input was peripheral blood. The receptors derive from a man aged 70-80 years who had recovered from COVID-19.

This chain connects TRBV7-8 to TRBJ2-1; 7 bases are shared with TRBD1. This CDR3 contains 13 residues. Germline values: CDR1 SGHVS, CDR2 FQNEAQ. The junction had 7 bases not matched to a gene; V was cut back by 5 bases and J by 9 bases. In nucleotides, the CDR3 is TGTGCCAGCAGCCTAGACAGGGCAAGTGAGCAGTTCTTC. Its protein is CASSLDRASEQFF.

The gene calls are TRBV28 and TRBJ1-3; possible D gene TRBD1, 5 bases. Looked up from germline, CDR1 is MDHEN and CDR2 is SYDVKM. V was pared by 4 bases and J by 0 bases, with 16 bases between. The CDR3 sequence is 17 residues long. CDR3 in amino acids: CASSSAPGVYSGNTIYF. CDR3 DNA sequence: TGTGCCAGCAGTTCCGCTCCGGGGGTGTACTCTGGAAACACCATATATTTT.

This chain links TRBV6-2 or TRBV6-3 with TRBJ2-5, with D maybe TRBD2 (5 bases). The CDR3 has 16 amino acids. CDR1 is MNHEY and CDR2 is SVGEGT in the germline V gene. V gave up 0 bases and J gave up 2 bases, with 13 bases separating them. The CDR3 nucleotides read TGTGCCAGCAGTTACTCGTTTCTACGGGAACAAGAGACCCAGTACTTC. This codes for CASSYSFLREQETQYF.

This chain uses TRBV28 with TRBJ1-1; 7 nucleotides line up with TRBD1. CDR1 is MDHEN and CDR2 is SYDVKM in the germline V gene. CDR3 length: 15 amino acids. V lost 6 bases and J lost 2; bases outside the gene matches: 9. CDR3 DNA sequence: TGTGCCAGCAGCGAGTTACAGGGGAGAAACACTGAAGCTTTCTTT. Translated, it gives CASSELQGRNTEAFF. Full variable domain (remainder filled in from reference TRBV28 and TRBJ1-1): DVKVTQSSRYLVKRTGEKVFLECVQDMDHENMFWYRQDPGLGLRLIYFSYDVKMKEKGDIPEGYSVSREKKERFSLILESASTNQTSMYLCASSELQGRNTEAFFGQGTRLTVV.

The chain combines TRBV24-1 with TRBJ2-2; 8 nucleotides match TRBD1. The CDR3 loop spans 15 amino acids. After removal of 6 bases from V and 0 bases from J, the junction contained 2 bases not matched to a gene. The germline gives CDR1 KGHDR, CDR2 SFDVKD. The CDR3, as DNA: TGTGCCACCAGTTGGACAGGGTCGAACACCGGGGAGCTGTTTTTT. It encodes CATSWTGSNTGELFF.

The chain uses TRBV21-1 and TRBJ2-7; the table's D call TRBD1 went unverified against the DNA. TRBV21-1 is an annotated pseudogene. This CDR3 is 14 amino acids long. The CDR3 DNA is TGTGCCAGCATCGAACAGGGACCCTCCTACGAGCAGTACTTC. As protein: CASIEQGPSYEQYF.

The V gene is TRBV5-6, the J gene TRBJ2-5, with a weak D call TRBD1 (5 bases). The CDR3 spans 13 residues. Germline V gene data show CDR1 as SGHDT and CDR2 as YYEEEE. V lost 5 bases and J 4 bases, leaving 12 bases between the germline ends. DNA for the CDR3: TGTGCCAGCAGTTCGTTGGGGCGAGAGACCCAGTACTTC. Residues: CASSSLGRETQYF.

The chain couples TRBV7-9 to TRBJ1-3; 9 nucleotides agree with TRBD1. The germline V gene encodes CDR1 SEHNR and CDR2 FQNEAQ (reference sequence). The CDR3 extends over 15 amino acids. V shed 5 bases and J 4 bases; nucleotides not matched to a gene: 6. CDR3 in amino acids: CASSGRTGAGNTIYF. The CDR3 coding sequence is TGTGCCAGCAGCGGACGGACAGGGGCGGGAAACACCATATATTTT. The complete variable domain, with remaining parts taken from reference TRBV7-9 and TRBJ1-3, reads DTGVSQNPRHKITKRGQNVTFRCDPISEHNRLYWYRQTLGQGPEFLTYFQNEAQLEKSRLLSDRFSAERPKGSFSTLEIQRTEQGDSAMYLCASSGRTGAGNTIYFGEGSWLTVV.

The chain uses TRBV6-2 or TRBV6-3 and TRBJ2-5; 7 bases match TRBD1. Germline V gives CDR1 MNHEY, CDR2 SVGEGT. V lost 4 bases, J lost 5 bases, and 7 bases stayed unmatched. The CDR3 sequence is 14 residues long. The CDR3 is CASSSRQGGETQYF. CDR3 bases: TGTGCCAGCAGTTCAAGACAGGGCGGCGAGACCCAGTACTTC.

For this clone: The sample contains more than one DNA sequence encoding this CDR3. Here the CDR3 DNA reads TGTGCCAGCAGTCTCTCCTGGACAGGGGGCTACGAGCAGTACTTC. This translates into CASSLSWTGGYEQYF. V usage is TRBV27 and J usage is TRBJ2-7; 10 bases agree with TRBD1. Germline V lookup: CDR1 MNHEY, CDR2 SMNVEV (reference sequence). CDR3 length: 15 amino acids. With V trimmed by 5 bases and J by 3 bases, 7 bases remained unmatched.

This chain uses TRBV27 with TRBJ2-7, with a weak D call TRBD2 (5 bases). This CDR3 contains 13 residues. Trimming cost V 3 bases and J 4 bases, with 10 bases left between them. The germline CDR1 and CDR2 sequences are MNHEY and SMNVEV (reference sequence). The CDR3 DNA sequence: TGTGCCAGCAGTTTCGGGATGGGGTACGAGCAGTACTTC. This encodes CASSFGMGYEQYF.

The chain combines TRBV7-2 with TRBJ2-7, with TRBD1 identical over 9 bases. Germline V gene data show CDR1 as SGHTA and CDR2 as FQGNSA. CDR3 size: 14 residues. V dropped 4 bases and J dropped 5; count of bases not matched to a gene: 6. The CDR3 loop is CASSSAGTGHEQYF. CDR3 in DNA: TGTGCCAGCAGCTCAGCCGGGACAGGGCACGAGCAGTACTTC.

CDR3 in amino acids: CASSGPNRLNTEAFF. CDR3 in DNA: TGTGCCAGCAGCGGGCCGAATCGGCTGAACACTGAAGCTTTCTTT. V usage is TRBV5-4 and J usage is TRBJ1-1; D unresolved. Per the germline V gene, CDR1 is SGHNT and CDR2 is YYREEE (reference sequence). Trimming stripped 4 bases from V and 0 bases from J, with 13 bases between. The CDR3 covers 15 residues. Using reference TRBV5-4 and TRBJ1-1 for the parts outside the CDR3, the full variable domain is ETGVTQSPTHLIKTRGQQVTLRCSSQSGHNTVSWYQQALGQGPQFIFQYYREEENGRGNFPPRFSGLQFPNYSSELNVNALELDDSALYLCASSGPNRLNTEAFFGQGTRLTVV.

This chain uses TRBV28 with TRBJ1-4; 8 bases are a match to TRBD1. V lost 6 bases, J lost 12 bases, and 9 bases stayed unmatched. The CDR3 has 13 residues. Germline V gives CDR1 MDHEN, CDR2 SYDVKM. DNA of the CDR3: TGTGCCAGCAGACCGACGGACAGGGCGCAACTGTTTTTT. It encodes CASRPTDRAQLFF.

The chain links TRBV5-1 to TRBJ2-3; D gene unclear. Germline CDR1 is SGHRS and CDR2 is YFSETQ. The CDR3 consists of 15 residues. Trimming removed 0 bases at V and 0 bases at J, with 8 bases between. CDR3 sequence: CASSLDRPSTDTQYF. Here the CDR3 DNA reads TGCGCCAGCAGCTTGGACAGACCTAGCACAGATACGCAGTATTTT.

This clone was observed a single time. The chain joins TRBV9 to TRBJ1-3, with 8 bases identical to TRBD1. The junction had 6 bases not matched to a gene; V was cut back by 3 bases and J by 4 bases. The CDR3 spans 15 residues. Germline V gene lookup returns CDR1 SGDLS and CDR2 YYNGEE. The CDR3 spells CASSGTTGAGNTIYF. The CDR3 bases are TGTGCCAGCAGCGGAACGACAGGGGCAGGAAACACCATATATTTT. Looking up the rest from reference TRBV9 and TRBJ1-3 gives the full variable domain: DSGVTQTPKHLITATGQRVTLRCSPRSGDLSVYWYQQSLDQGLQFLIQYYNGEERAKGNILERFSAQQFPDLHSELNLSSLELGDSALYFCASSGTTGAGNTIYFGEGSWLTVV.

V usage is TRBV5-4 and J usage is TRBJ1-2, with 8 nucleotides matching TRBD1. The V segment lost 7 bases and the J segment 2 bases; nucleotides outside the gene matches: 10. Germline lookup yields CDR1 SGHNT and CDR2 YYREEE (reference sequence). The CDR3 covers 15 residues. CDR3 in amino acids: CASSQGADTNYGYTF. For the CDR3, the DNA is TGTGCCAGCTCTCAGGGGGCCGATACCAACTATGGCTACACCTTC.

The CDR3 sequence: CASSLSGVYGYTF. In nucleotides, the CDR3 is TGTGCCAGCAGCTTATCGGGGGTTTATGGCTACACCTTC. The chain is built from TRBV7-2 and TRBJ1-2; tentatively, D is TRBD1 (5 bases). V gave up 2 bases and J gave up 5 bases, with 9 bases separating them. CDR3 size: 13 residues. CDR1 is SGHTA and CDR2 is FQGNSA in the germline V gene.

The gene calls are TRBV4-1 and TRBJ2-7; the D gene is possibly TRBD2 (6 bases). In germline, CDR1 is MGHRA, CDR2 YSYEKL. V shed 4 bases and J shed 0 bases, with 22 bases lying between them. The CDR3 is 18 residues long. CDR3 DNA sequence: TGCGCCAGCAGCCCGCTACCGGGGAACCGGGACTTCTCCTACGAGCAGTACTTC. Residues: CASSPLPGNRDFSYEQYF.

The chain combines TRBV29-1 with TRBJ1-1, with 9 nucleotides matching TRBD1. Germline V gene data show CDR1 as SQVTM and CDR2 as ANQGSEA. After removal of 7 bases from V and 2 bases from J, the junction contained 5 bases not matched to a gene. The CDR3 spans 13 residues. This CDR3 is CSGHRGRNTEAFF. CDR3 DNA sequence: TGCAGCGGCCACAGGGGGCGAAACACTGAAGCTTTCTTT. The full variable domain, completed using reference TRBV29-1 and TRBJ1-1, is SAVISQKPSRDICQRGTSLTIQCQVDSQVTMMFWYRQQPGQSLTLIATANQGSEATYESGFVIDKFPISRPNLTFSTLTVSNMSPEDSSIYLCSGHRGRNTEAFFGQGTRLTVV.

The V and J genes are TRBV5-4 and TRBJ1-4, with TRBD1 as a possible D gene (6 bases). This CDR3 has 16 residues. Trimming left V 0 bases short and J 0 bases short, with 9 bases between. The germline CDR1 and CDR2 sequences are SGHNT and YYREEE (reference sequence). CDR3 loop: CASSLGGGATNEKLFF. The DNA of the CDR3 is TGTGCCAGCAGCTTGGGAGGGGGTGCAACTAATGAAAAACTGTTTTTT.

This clone has a handful of counts. This chain links TRBV5-3 with TRBJ1-1, with D possibly being TRBD1 (5 bases). TRBV5-3 falls under the ORF class, with uncertain function. This CDR3 region has 16 residues. The V gene lost 1 base and the J gene lost 2 bases, with 15 bases spanning the gap. CDR3 sequence reads: CARSLPKTRENTEAFF. As DNA, the CDR3 is TGTGCCAGAAGCTTGCCCAAGACCAGGGAAAACACTGAAGCTTTCTTT.

The rearrangement links TRBV5-1 to TRBJ2-7, with 7 bases aligning to TRBD2. V gave up 3 bases and J gave up 0 bases; unmatched junction bases: 3. Per the germline V gene, CDR1 is SGHRS and CDR2 is YFSETQ. The CDR3 is 14 residues long. In DNA, the CDR3 is TGCGCCAGCAGCTCAGGACTAGTCTCCTACGAGCAGTACTTC. It is translated as CASSSGLVSYEQYF.

V and J are TRBV9 and TRBJ2-2; 8 bases map to TRBD1. CDR3 length equals 16 residues. Germline V lookup: CDR1 SGDLS, CDR2 YYNGEE. The ends lost 0 bases at V and 2 bases at J; junction bases unmatched: 3. The CDR3 is CASSVVPGGNTGELFF. In DNA form, the CDR3 reads TGTGCCAGCAGCGTAGTTCCAGGGGGCAACACCGGGGAGCTGTTTTTT.

The chain has TRBV10-3 and TRBJ1-1; maybe TRBD1 (5 bases). Germline V gives CDR1 ENHRY, CDR2 SYGVKD. CDR3 length: 14 amino acids. V was clipped by 4 bases and J by 6 bases, with 15 bases between them. The CDR3 loop is CAISVGSGGAEAFF. The CDR3 nucleotides read TGTGCCATCAGTGTAGGTTCGGGAGGGGCTGAAGCTTTCTTT.

The chain has TRBV7-2 and TRBJ2-7, with D possibly being TRBD2 (5 bases). The length of the CDR3 is 13 residues. Per the germline V gene, CDR1 is SGHTA and CDR2 is FQGNSA. With 0 bases removed from V and 3 bases from J, the gap between germline ends came to 6 bases. DNA of the CDR3: TGTGCCAGCAGCTTAGCAACTAGCTACGAGCAGTACTTC. Residues: CASSLATSYEQYF.

The V call is TRBV13, the J call TRBJ2-3; the D is unclear. Germline CDR1 PRHDT, CDR2 FYEKMQ (reference sequence). The CDR3 has 12 residues. V was clipped by 5 bases and J by 3 bases, with 6 bases between them. The CDR3 bases are TGTGCCAGCAGCCTGAGAACAGATACGCAGTATTTT. It yields the protein CASSLRTDTQYF. Combining the CDR3 with reference TRBV13 and TRBJ2-3 gives the whole variable domain AAGVIQSPRHLIKEKRETATLKCYPIPRHDTVYWYQQGPGQDPQFLISFYEKMQSDKGSIPDRFSAQQFSDYHSELNMSSLELGDSALYFCASSLRTDTQYFGPGTRLTVL.